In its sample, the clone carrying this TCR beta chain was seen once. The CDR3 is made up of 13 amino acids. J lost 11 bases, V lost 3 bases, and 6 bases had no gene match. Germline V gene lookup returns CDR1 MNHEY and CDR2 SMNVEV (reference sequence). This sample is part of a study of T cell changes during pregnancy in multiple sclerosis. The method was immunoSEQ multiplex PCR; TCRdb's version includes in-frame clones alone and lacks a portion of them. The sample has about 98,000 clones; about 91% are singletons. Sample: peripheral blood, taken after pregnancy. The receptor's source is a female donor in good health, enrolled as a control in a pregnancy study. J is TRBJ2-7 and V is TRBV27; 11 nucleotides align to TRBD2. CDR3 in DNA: TGTGCCAGCAGTTTCACTAGCGGGAGTATCGAGTACTTC. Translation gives CASSFTSGSIEYF.